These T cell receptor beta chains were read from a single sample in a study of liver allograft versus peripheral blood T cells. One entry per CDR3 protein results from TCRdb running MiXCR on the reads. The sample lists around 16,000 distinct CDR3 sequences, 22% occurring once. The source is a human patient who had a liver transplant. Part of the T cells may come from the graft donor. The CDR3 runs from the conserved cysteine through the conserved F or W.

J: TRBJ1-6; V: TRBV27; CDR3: CASSLRGPRQGSSYNSPLHF
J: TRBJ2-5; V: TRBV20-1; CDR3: CSAREIGLANRETQYF
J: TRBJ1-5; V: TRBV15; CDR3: CATSRDNQPQHF
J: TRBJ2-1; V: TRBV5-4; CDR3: CASSLAGRHEQFF
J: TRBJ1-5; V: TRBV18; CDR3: CASSPPGASNQPQHF
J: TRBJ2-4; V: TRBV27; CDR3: CASRMTGKNIQYF
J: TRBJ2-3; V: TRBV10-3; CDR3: CAIKLSGALTDTQYF
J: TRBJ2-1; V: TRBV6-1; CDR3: CASTGQNPSYNEQFF
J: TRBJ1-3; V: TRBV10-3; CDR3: CAISESTASSGNTIYF
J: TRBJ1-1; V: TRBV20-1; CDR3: CSAIGTGAANTEAFF
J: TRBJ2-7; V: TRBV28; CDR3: CAASPGRFTYEQYF
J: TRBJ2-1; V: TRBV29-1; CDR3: CSVGSGNEQFF
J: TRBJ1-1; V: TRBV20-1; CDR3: CSARDLRLHTEAFF
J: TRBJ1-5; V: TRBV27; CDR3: CASSPYSGTGNQPQHF
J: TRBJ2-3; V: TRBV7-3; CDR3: CASSLGGQAGDTQYF
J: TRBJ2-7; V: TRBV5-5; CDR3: CASSSLSLNYYEQYF
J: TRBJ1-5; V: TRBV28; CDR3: CASSSRPSLVNQPQHF
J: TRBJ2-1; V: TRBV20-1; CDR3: CSATGTSGGNNEQFF
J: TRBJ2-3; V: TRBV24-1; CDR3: CATSDPRGEGGTDTQYF
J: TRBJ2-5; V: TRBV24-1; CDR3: CATSDLVNSGQETQYF
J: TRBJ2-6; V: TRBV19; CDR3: CASSITGANVLTF
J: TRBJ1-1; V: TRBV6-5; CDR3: CASSYSMDKAFF
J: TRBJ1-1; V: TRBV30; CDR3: CAWSAGVGHEDTEAFF
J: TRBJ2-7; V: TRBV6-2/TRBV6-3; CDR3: CASSYSVGGGGHYEQYF
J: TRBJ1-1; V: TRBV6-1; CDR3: CASSETGADTEAFF
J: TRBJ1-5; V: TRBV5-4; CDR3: CASSLRQGGENQPQHF
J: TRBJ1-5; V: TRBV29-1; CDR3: CSVGGGFNQPQHF
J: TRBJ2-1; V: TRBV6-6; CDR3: CASSQTSGRASAEQFF